The rows below give T cell receptor beta chains drawn from one sample of a study of CD8 T cells in ankylosing spondylitis. One entry per CDR3 protein, called by TCRdb with MiXCR from the 5' RACE reads. The sample includes about 31,000 distinct CDR3 sequences, more than 5.5% of them seen just once. Sample: blood, either unsorted or a sorted T cell fraction (not recorded which). The receptor set was obtained from a male donor with ankylosing spondylitis or in good health (not recorded which). Each CDR3 is given with its conserved first and last residue. Clone size is shown for a subset of rows, as once, few, many or a class of expanded clone.

TRBV27	TRBJ2-7	many	CASSPKTDRSSYEQYF
TRBV20-1	TRBJ1-1	many	CSARRVENTEAFF
TRBV5-1	TRBJ2-7	many	CASADRVNYEQYF
TRBV4-2	TRBJ2-5	many	CASSEGQGEETQYF
TRBV7-2	TRBJ2-2	few	CASSPQGAYTGELFF
TRBV5-1	TRBJ2-4	many	CASSLDLGNIQYF
TRBV5-5	TRBJ1-1	many	CASSFQGTTEAFF
TRBV29-1	TRBJ2-7	medium-sized	CSVGKTPDPGEQYF
TRBV6-5	TRBJ1-2	.	CASSTTGNGYTF
TRBV3-1	TRBJ2-3	many	CASTQVLAGGGSTDTQYF
TRBV11-1	TRBJ2-3	many	CASSLTTGRRTDTQYF
TRBV7-8	TRBJ2-3	many	CASSLEWGLAGGTDTQYF
TRBV3-1	TRBJ2-2	many	CASSSSGTGFTGELFF
TRBV2	TRBJ1-1	many	CASTPSQAGGDVNTEAFF
TRBV11-2	TRBJ1-4	many	CASSFTRNEKLFF
TRBV5-1	TRBJ2-3	many	CASSVAGGHTDTQYF
TRBV29-1	TRBJ1-4	many	CSLYTGLFF
TRBV7-9	TRBJ2-3	.	CASEVAGTDTQYF
TRBV3-1	TRBJ2-1	many	CASSQGGLAGYNEQFF
TRBV12-3/TRBV12-4	TRBJ1-5	many	CASSFQGLGQPQHF
TRBV27	TRBJ2-4	many	CASSLDGFVNIQYF
TRBV21-1	TRBJ2-1	medium-sized	CASSKAARTYNEQFF
TRBV18	TRBJ1-6	many	CASSDRTGDNSPLHF
TRBV5-1	TRBJ2-3	many	CASSLEAALGGDTQYF
TRBV7-8	TRBJ1-2	many	CASSLTQGYGYTF
TRBV7-2	TRBJ2-7	few	CAMSLGRDYEQYF
TRBV20-1	TRBJ2-3	few	CSASAPSSGDFLSTDTQYF
TRBV29-1	TRBJ2-3	many	CSVEEGSTDTQYF
TRBV2	TRBJ2-7	many	CASVQTLGRLAANYEQYF
TRBV11-2	TRBJ2-1	many	CASSLQGPYGNEQFF
TRBV18	TRBJ1-5	many	CATTQGIYQPQHF
TRBV7-9	TRBJ1-2	few	CASSSEDGYGYTF
TRBV27	TRBJ2-1	.	CASSTLFTSGRANEQFF
TRBV7-8	TRBJ2-3	many	CASSFSGGVTDTQYF
TRBV3-1	TRBJ1-4	many	CASNPGNRGEKLFF
TRBV29-1	TRBJ2-2	many	CSVVSPGGSTGELFF
TRBV5-5	TRBJ2-7	many	CASSRGRLDYEQYF